The entry below describes one T cell receptor (beta chain). The record originates from a study of blood T cell repertoires in COVID-19. Study as a whole: Italy, Spain and the United States were the sources of the convalescent and acute COVID-19 samples. The cDNA or gDNA used as material had been derived from T cells, B-cell-depleted T cells, or PBMCs.

V lost 5 bases and J lost 0; bases outside the gene matches: 7. Looked up from germline, CDR1 is GTSNPN and CDR2 is SVGIG (reference sequence). There are 15 residues in the CDR3. Only in-frame clones appear in the TCRdb table, and some are missing; sequencing was by immunoSEQ multiplex PCR. The sample contains approximately 260,000 clones, over 70% of which appear only once. The TCR was taken from an older woman with COVID-19, enrolled during active disease. The chain recombines TRBV30 with TRBJ2-1; 7 bases line up with TRBD1. The material sequenced was peripheral blood. The CDR3 loop is CAWALTGTSYNEQFF. The CDR3 bases are TGTGCCTGGGCGTTGACAGGGACCTCCTACAATGAGCAGTTCTTC.